These T cell receptor beta chains were read from a single sample in a study of cytotoxic CD8 clonotypes in ibrutinib-treated CLL. Clones were sequenced by immunoSEQ multiplex PCR, and TCRdb holds only the in-frame ones, with some missing. This sample has 150,000 or so clones; about four fifths occur once, and the top ten carry about 4.5%. Sequences were derived from PBMCs, sampled after 24 months of ibrutinib treatment. The receptors were sampled from a human donor with chronic lymphocytic leukemia. The CDR3 runs from the conserved cysteine through the conserved F or W. A D gene is named only where the DNA matches it firmly. A row's size may be missing; if present it is once, few, many or a size class.

d_call	clone_size	v_call	j_call	cdr3_aa	cdr3_nt
NA	NA	TRBV7-2	TRBJ2-7	CASSLGQDEQYF	TGTGCCAGCAGCTTAGGGCAGGACGAGCAGTACTTC
NA	NA	TRBV5-1	TRBJ1-5	CASSLDGAYSNQPQHF	TGCGCCAGCAGCTTGGACGGGGCCTATAGCAATCAGCCCCAGCATTTT
TRBD1	NA	TRBV7-2	TRBJ1-2	CASSRRTGGGYGYTF	TGTGCCAGCAGCCGCAGGACAGGGGGCGGGTATGGCTACACCTTC
NA	NA	TRBV7-3	TRBJ1-1	CASSLWDNTEAFF	TGTGCCAGCAGCCTTTGGGACAACACTGAAGCTTTCTTT
NA	few	TRBV30	TRBJ1-4	CAWSEGPVGGEKLFF	TGTGCCTGGAGTGAGGGGCCGGTAGGCGGTGAAAAACTGTTTTTT
NA	NA	TRBV6-5	TRBJ2-1	CASSQGLLNEQFF	TGTGCCAGCAGTCAGGGATTATTAAATGAGCAGTTCTTC
NA	NA	TRBV19	TRBJ1-6	CASSIPMGQAYNSPLHF	TGTGCCAGTAGTATACCAATGGGCCAGGCCTATAATTCACCCCTCCACTTT
NA	NA	TRBV7-6	TRBJ2-5	CASSLSSLASETQYF	TGTGCCAGCAGCTTAAGTTCGCTAGCCTCAGAGACCCAGTACTTC
NA	NA	TRBV19	TRBJ2-5	CASSMNLPKTQYF	TGTGCCAGTAGTATGAATCTACCCAAGACCCAGTACTTC
NA	NA	TRBV5-1	TRBJ2-3	CASSSGHTDTQYF	TGCGCCAGCAGCTCCGGACACACAGATACGCAGTATTTT
NA	NA	TRBV11-1	TRBJ2-1	CASIDEGNEQFF	TGTGCCAGCATCGACGAAGGAAATGAGCAGTTCTTC
NA	NA	TRBV21-1	TRBJ1-2	CASSKAGEEILGGYTF	TGTGCCAGCAGCAAAGCGGGGGAGGAGATCCTCGGGGGCTACACCTTC
NA	NA	TRBV14	TRBJ2-7	CASSQELSYEQYF	TGTGCCAGCAGCCAAGAACTGAGCTACGAGCAGTACTTC
NA	few	TRBV7-3	TRBJ1-6	CASRDSSYNSPLHF	TGTGCCAGCAGGGACAGCTCCTATAATTCACCCCTCCACTTT
NA	NA	TRBV29-1	TRBJ1-5	CSVGRDKDQPQHF	TGCAGCGTGGGGCGGGACAAAGATCAGCCCCAGCATTTT
NA	NA	TRBV5-4	TRBJ2-1	CASSLTGRGSYNEQFF	TGTGCCAGCAGCTTGACAGGGCGAGGTTCCTACAATGAGCAGTTCTTC
NA	NA	TRBV7-2	TRBJ1-1	CASLRWGGVGNTEAFF	TGTGCCAGCCTCCGCTGGGGTGGGGTGGGGAACACTGAAGCTTTCTTT
NA	NA	TRBV5-4	TRBJ1-3	CASSGQQVAGNTIYF	TGTGCCAGCAGCGGACAACAGGTCGCTGGAAACACCATATATTTT
NA	many	TRBV7-2	TRBJ2-1	CASSSEGRTIQFF	TGTGCCAGCTCGTCGGAAGGACGAACCATCCAGTTCTTC
NA	NA	TRBV5-4	TRBJ2-1	CASSLAGRRAYNEQFF	TGTGCCAGCAGCTTGGCCGGGCGGAGAGCCTACAATGAGCAGTTCTTC
TRBD1	NA	TRBV4-2	TRBJ1-1	CASSQRTGGGYTEAFF	TGTGCCAGCAGCCAACGGACAGGGGGCGGGTACACTGAAGCTTTCTTT
TRBD1	NA	TRBV29-1	TRBJ2-5	CSADRGQVETQYF	TGCAGCGCAGACAGGGGGCAAGTAGAGACCCAGTACTTC
NA	NA	TRBV25-1	TRBJ2-1	CASSDGGEQFF	TGTGCCAGCAGTGATGGCGGAGAGCAGTTCTTC
TRBD1	few	TRBV9	TRBJ2-1	CASSWRQGDEQFF	TGTGCCAGCAGCTGGCGACAGGGGGATGAGCAGTTCTTC
TRBD1	NA	TRBV28	TRBJ2-5	CASRGQGRGETQYF	TGTGCCAGCAGGGGACAGGGAAGAGGAGAGACCCAGTACTTC
NA	NA	TRBV6-1	TRBJ2-3	CASSSLEGDTQYF	TGTGCCAGCAGTTCGTTGGAGGGGGATACGCAGTATTTT
NA	NA	TRBV21-1	TRBJ2-5	CASSTGLAGGPETQYF	TGTGCCAGCAGCACCGGACTAGCGGGAGGGCCGGAGACCCAGTACTTC
TRBD1	NA	TRBV2	TRBJ1-1	CASRYRDRGPNTEAFF	TGTGCCAGCAGGTATAGGGACAGGGGGCCCAACACTGAAGCTTTCTTT